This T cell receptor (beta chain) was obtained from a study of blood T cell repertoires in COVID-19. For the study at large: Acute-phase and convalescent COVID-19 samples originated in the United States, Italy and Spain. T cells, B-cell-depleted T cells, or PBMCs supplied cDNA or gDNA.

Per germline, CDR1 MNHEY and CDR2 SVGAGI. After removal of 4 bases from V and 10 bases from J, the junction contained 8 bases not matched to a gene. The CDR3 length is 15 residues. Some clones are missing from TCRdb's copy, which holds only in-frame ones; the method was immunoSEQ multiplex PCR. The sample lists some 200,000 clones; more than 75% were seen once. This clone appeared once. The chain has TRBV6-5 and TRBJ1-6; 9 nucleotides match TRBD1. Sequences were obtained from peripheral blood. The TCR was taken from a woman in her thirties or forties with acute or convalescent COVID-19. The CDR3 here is CASSLGQGFRSPLHF. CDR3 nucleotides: TGTGCCAGCAGTTTGGGACAGGGCTTTCGGTCACCCCTCCACTTT.